This T cell receptor (beta chain) is from a study of shared clonotypes between healthy human individuals. Study overall: Three CD4 naive, three CD4 memory, two CD8 naive and one CD8 memory plate were used per donor. General study points: Apart from blood, nothing was sampled; tissue repertoires likely differ.

Remarks on this clone: Its target is not known.

Sequencing used immunoSEQ multiplex PCR; TCRdb keeps in-frame clones, though not all of them. The table records hundreds of thousands of clones, over 65% of them present only once. Naive CD4+ cells were CD45RA-selected; the remaining cells were memory. The germline CDR1 and CDR2 sequences are ENHRY and SYGVKD. The CDR3 contains 13 residues. The ends were cut back, 4 bases at V and 3 bases at J, with 10 bases in the middle. The chain links TRBV10-3 to TRBJ2-7; D is uncertain. The clonotype originates from a woman aged 25 to 45 in good health. Input material: memory CD4+ T cells sorted from blood. Indicated subset: CD45RA-negative fraction. The CDR3 loop reads CAISASNGYEQYF. CDR3 sequence (DNA): TGTGCCATCAGTGCATCAAATGGCTACGAGCAGTACTTC.